Listed here are 15 T cell receptor beta chains from one sample, sequenced in a study of blood T cells in healthy people across ages. With a J-beta primer mix and a sample-barcoded 5' primer, a second PCR ran 7 to 11 cycles. TCRdb re-called the 5' RACE reads through MiXCR, storing one row per CDR3 protein. The data hold some 900,000 distinct CDR3 sequences, with under 35% observed a single time. Sequenced input: blood. Receptors originate from a woman at least 80 years old in good health.

The V gene is TRBV20-1, the J gene TRBJ2-3; D not resolved. Trimming took off 3 bases at V and 4 bases at J, with 8 bases between the two ends. The CDR3 extends over 12 amino acids. From germline, CDR1 is DFQATT and CDR2 SNEGSKA (reference sequence). This CDR3 reads CSASRASDTQYF. The CDR3 DNA reads as TGCAGTGCTAGTCGGGCGTCAGATACGCAGTATTTT.

The gene calls are TRBV5-5 and TRBJ2-5; the match to TRBD1 covers 9 bases. The ends lost 5 bases at V and 1 base at J; junction bases unmatched: 12. The CDR3 runs to 17 residues. Germline loops: CDR1 SGHKS, CDR2 YYEKEE (reference sequence). CDR3: CASSPNPGQGSQETQYF. In DNA form, the CDR3 reads TGTGCCAGCAGTCCCAACCCGGGACAGGGCTCCCAAGAGACCCAGTACTTC. The full variable domain, its missing parts supplied by reference TRBV5-5 and TRBJ2-5, is DAGVTQSPTHLIKTRGQQVTLRCSPISGHKSVSWYQQVLGQGPQFIFQYYEKEERGRGNFPDRFSARQFPNYSSELNVNALLLGDSALYLCASSPNPGQGSQETQYFGPGTRLLVL.

Note on this clonotype: This sequence may be a read error, since a much larger clone differs from it by one base. The chain recombines TRBV30 with TRBJ1-2; D gene ambiguous. The CDR3 has 13 residues. From germline, CDR1 is GTSNPN and CDR2 SVGIG (reference sequence). V was shortened by 8 bases and J by 2 bases, with 15 bases between the two germline ends. Written as DNA, the CDR3 is TGTGCCGGATCTAAGACACGCAACTATGGCTACACCTTC. It codes for CAGSKTRNYGYTF.

Comment on this clonotype: A single base separates this from a much larger clone, so it may be a read error. The conserved phenylalanine or tryptophan is not found at the CDR3 terminus, so this likely reflects a read error. This sequence joins TRBV5-1 and TRBJ2-7, with 7 positions matching TRBD1. The J call may be in error: the DNA end matches TRBJ2-5 better. This CDR3 has 14 residues. The germline V gene encodes CDR1 SGHRS and CDR2 YFSETQ. Here the CDR3 reads CASSSTGTEETQYL. The CDR3 DNA sequence: TGCGCCAGCAGCTCCACCGGGACAGAAGAGACCCAGTACTTA.

A few counts support this clonotype. This chain links TRBV6-1 with TRBJ1-1; D possibly corresponds to TRBD1 (6 bases). CDR1 and CDR2 from the germline V gene are MNHNS and SASEGT. V lost 8 bases, J lost 3 bases, and 28 bases lay in between. The CDR3 contains 18 residues. The CDR3 bases are TGTGCCAGCCGAAAAAAAATTGTGGGGGCGTCATGGGACACTGAAGCTTTCTTT. This encodes CASRKKIVGASWDTEAFF.

This clonotype was recorded at least ten times. V usage is TRBV24-1 and J usage is TRBJ1-5; D ambiguous. This CDR3 spans 13 amino acids. The germline CDR1 and CDR2 sequences are KGHDR and SFDVKD. V was trimmed by 1 base and J by 3 bases, leaving 3 bases between them. CDR3 DNA sequence: TGTGCCACCAGTGATTTCTCCAATCAGCCCCAGCATTTT. This translates into CATSDFSNQPQHF.

About this clonotype: This may come from a read error, since a much larger clone is one base off. CDR3: CASSTSGGEVGERFF. The CDR3, as DNA: TGCGCCAGCAGTACTAGCGGGGGTGAGGTCGGGGAGCGGTTTTTT. This chain joins TRBV10-2 and TRBJ2-2, with 11 bases aligning to TRBD2. Germline V lookup: CDR1 WSHSY, CDR2 SAAADI. This CDR3 is 15 amino acids long.

This clonotype was detected a few times. The chain uses TRBV5-1 and TRBJ2-5; D unclear. Between the trimmed V and J ends, which lost 5 bases and 0 bases, there was a span of 11 bases. The CDR3 has 14 amino acids. Per the germline V gene, CDR1 is SGHRS and CDR2 is YFSETQ. Written as DNA, the CDR3 is TGCGCCAGCAGTACCTCGAGATACCAAGAGACCCAGTACTTC. Protein product: CASSTSRYQETQYF. The full variable domain, completed using reference TRBV5-1 and TRBJ2-5, is KAGVTQTPRYLIKTRGQQVTLSCSPISGHRSVSWYQQTPGQGLQFLFEYFSETQRNKGNFPGRFSGRQFSNSRSEMNVSTLELGDSALYLCASSTSRYQETQYFGPGTRLLVL.

This clonotype was detected a few times. At one of its ends the junction is not consistent with the germline gene, which may arise from a read error. The chain carries TRBV12-3 or TRBV12-4 and TRBJ1-1, with TRBD1 identical over 8 bases. CDR3 length: 15 residues. In DNA, the CDR3 is TGTGCCTGCAGTCCCGGGACAGGAGGGAACACTGAAGCTTTCTTT. Protein: CACSPGTGGNTEAFF.

This clonotype has more than one count but fewer than ten. The gene calls are TRBV2 and TRBJ2-1; D unresolved. Germline V lookup: CDR1 SNHLY, CDR2 FYNNEI. The CDR3 runs to 15 residues. Deletions cut 8 bases from V and 2 bases from J, with 16 bases between. CDR3 region: CASGPTGSTYNEQFF. The CDR3 DNA follows: TGTGCCAGCGGGCCCACCGGGTCGACCTACAATGAGCAGTTCTTC. The full variable domain, completed using reference TRBV2 and TRBJ2-1, is EPEVTQTPSHQVTQMGQEVILRCVPISNHLYFYWYRQILGQKVEFLVSFYNNEISEKSEIFDDQFSVERPDGSNFTLKIRSTKLEDSAMYFCASGPTGSTYNEQFFGPGTRLTVL.

This clonotype showed up many times. The rearrangement links TRBV20-1 to TRBJ2-1, with D possibly being TRBD2 (6 bases). Trimming removed 5 bases from V and 0 bases from J, with 20 bases in between. Germline CDR1 reads DFQATT; CDR2 reads SNEGSKA (reference sequence). The CDR3 covers 17 residues. CDR3 in DNA: TGCAGTGCTCCCGGGTTCTGGGGGGAGAGCTCCTACAATGAGCAGTTCTTC. This encodes CSAPGFWGESSYNEQFF.

This clonotype was recorded many times. The chain is built from TRBV3-1 and TRBJ1-5; possible D gene TRBD1, 5 bases. The germline V and J ends were trimmed by 5 bases and 1 base, with 9 bases remaining between them. The CDR3 sequence is 14 residues long. The germline V gene encodes CDR1 LGHDT and CDR2 YNNKEL (reference sequence). The CDR3 DNA sequence: TGTGCCAGCAGCTCCCGGGACAGCAATCAGCCCCAGCATTTT. Amino acid sequence: CASSSRDSNQPQHF. The full variable domain, rest sourced from reference TRBV3-1 and TRBJ1-5, is DTAVSQTPKYLVTQMGNDKSIKCEQNLGHDTMYWYKQDSKKFLKIMFSYNNKELIINETVPNRFSPKSPDKAHLNLHINSLELGDSAVYFCASSSRDSNQPQHFGDGTRLSIL.

This rearrangement joins TRBV20-1 to TRBJ1-2, with 8 bases fitting TRBD1. With 6 bases clipped from V and 4 bases from J, the junction kept 4 bases outside the gene matches. The germline V gene encodes CDR1 DFQATT and CDR2 SNEGSKA (reference sequence). There are 12 residues in the CDR3. The CDR3 is CSAQDRAYGYTF. CDR3 sequence (DNA): TGCAGTGCGCAGGACAGGGCCTATGGCTACACCTTC.

This clonotype appeared many times. This chain joins TRBV18 and TRBJ2-3; TRBD1 aligns across 7 bases. J gave up 0 bases and V 2 bases, and 2 bases lay outside the gene matches. This CDR3 has 15 residues. Germline CDR1 is KGHSH and CDR2 is LQKENI. The DNA for the CDR3 is TGTGCCAGCTCACCAGGGACAGCTAGCACAGATACGCAGTATTTT. It specifies CASSPGTASTDTQYF.

This clonotype occurred many times. The V and J genes are TRBV30 and TRBJ2-5, with D maybe TRBD2 (6 bases). This CDR3 has 14 amino acids. The germline V gene encodes CDR1 GTSNPN and CDR2 SVGIG (reference sequence). Trimming removed 2 bases at V and 11 bases at J, with 21 bases between. The DNA for the CDR3 is TGTGCCTGGAGTCGGAAGCAGCTTACTCGGGAGCAGTACTTC. It specifies CAWSRKQLTREQYF.